This T cell receptor (beta chain) was identified during a study of OX40 agonist ivuxolimab in advanced cancers. Study background: Participants averaged about 60 years of age (range roughly 23 to 85) and were 82.7% male. General study results and limits: Researchers report that CD8+ T cells had, on average, more expanded clones than CD4+. In the 0.1 to 3.0 mg/kg range, CD4+ and CD8+ blood T cells had expanded clonally by week 6.

TCRdb's table, derived via immunoSEQ multiplex PCR, lists solely in-frame clones and lacks some. The table shows roughly 90,000 clones, with about 90% occurring only once. A remark on this clone: Its antigen is not identified.

CDR1 is MNHEY, CDR2 SMNVEV, per germline (reference sequence). The CDR3 has 19 residues. V shed 2 bases and J shed 2 bases, with 23 bases lying between them. This clonotype was obtained from an adult with an advanced solid tumor such as melanoma, head and neck, liver or kidney cancer. Sequenced material: CD4+ or CD8+ T cells sorted from blood, taken in a trial of the OX40 agonist ivuxolimab. This rearrangement joins TRBV27 to TRBJ2-3; TRBD2 is a possible D gene (5 bases). CDR3 protein: CASSLEGGVLYDLTDTQYF. In DNA form, the CDR3 reads TGTGCCAGCAGTTTAGAGGGTGGGGTTCTTTACGACCTCACAGATACGCAGTATTTT.